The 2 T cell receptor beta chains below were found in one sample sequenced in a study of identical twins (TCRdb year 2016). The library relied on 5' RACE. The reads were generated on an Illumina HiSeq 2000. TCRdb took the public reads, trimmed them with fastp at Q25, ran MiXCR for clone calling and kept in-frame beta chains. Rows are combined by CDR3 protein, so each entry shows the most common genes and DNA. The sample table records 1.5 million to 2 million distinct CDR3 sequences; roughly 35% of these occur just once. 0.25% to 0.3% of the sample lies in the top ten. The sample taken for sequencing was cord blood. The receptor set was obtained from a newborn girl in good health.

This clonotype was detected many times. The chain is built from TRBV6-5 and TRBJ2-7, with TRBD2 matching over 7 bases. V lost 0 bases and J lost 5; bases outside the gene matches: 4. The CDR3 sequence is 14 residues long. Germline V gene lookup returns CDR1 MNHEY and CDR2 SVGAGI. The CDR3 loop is CASSYSTSYHEQYF. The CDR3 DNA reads TGTGCCAGCAGTTACTCGACTAGCTACCACGAGCAGTACTTC.

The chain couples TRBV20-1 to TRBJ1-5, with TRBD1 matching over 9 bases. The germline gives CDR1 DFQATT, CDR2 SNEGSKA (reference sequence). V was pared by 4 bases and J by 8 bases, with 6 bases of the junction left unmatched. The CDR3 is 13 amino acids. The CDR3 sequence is CSAKRDREKPQHF. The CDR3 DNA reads TGCAGTGCTAAACGGGACAGGGAAAAGCCCCAGCATTTT.